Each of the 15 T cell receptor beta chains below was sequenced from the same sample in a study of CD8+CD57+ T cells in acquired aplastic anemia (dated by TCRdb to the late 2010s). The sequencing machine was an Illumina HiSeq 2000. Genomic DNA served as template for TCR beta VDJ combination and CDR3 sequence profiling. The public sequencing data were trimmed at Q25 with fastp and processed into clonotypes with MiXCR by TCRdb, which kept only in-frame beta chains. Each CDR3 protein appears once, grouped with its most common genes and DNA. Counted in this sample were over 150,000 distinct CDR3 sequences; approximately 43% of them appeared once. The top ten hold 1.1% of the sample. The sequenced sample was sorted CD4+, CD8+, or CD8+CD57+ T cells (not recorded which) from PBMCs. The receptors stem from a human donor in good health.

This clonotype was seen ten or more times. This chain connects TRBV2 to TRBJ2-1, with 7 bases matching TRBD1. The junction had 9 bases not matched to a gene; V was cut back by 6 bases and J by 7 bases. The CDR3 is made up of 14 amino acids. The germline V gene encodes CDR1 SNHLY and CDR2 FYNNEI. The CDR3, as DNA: TGTGCCAGCAGCCGCTGGGACAGTCAAAATGAGCAGTTCTTC. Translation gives CASSRWDSQNEQFF.

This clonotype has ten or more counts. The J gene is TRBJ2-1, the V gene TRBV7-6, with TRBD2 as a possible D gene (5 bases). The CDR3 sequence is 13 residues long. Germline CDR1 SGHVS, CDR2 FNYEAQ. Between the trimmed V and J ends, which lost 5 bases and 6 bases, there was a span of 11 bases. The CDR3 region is CASSATSSNEQFF. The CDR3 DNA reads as TGTGCCAGCAGCGCTACTAGTTCCAATGAGCAGTTCTTC.

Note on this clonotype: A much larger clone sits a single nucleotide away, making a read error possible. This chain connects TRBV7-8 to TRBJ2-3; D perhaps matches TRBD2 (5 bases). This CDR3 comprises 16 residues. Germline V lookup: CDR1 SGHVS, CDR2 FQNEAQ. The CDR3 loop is CTSSPSGNDYTDTQYF. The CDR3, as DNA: TGTACCAGCAGCCCCTCGGGTAACGACTACACAGATACGCAGTATTTT.

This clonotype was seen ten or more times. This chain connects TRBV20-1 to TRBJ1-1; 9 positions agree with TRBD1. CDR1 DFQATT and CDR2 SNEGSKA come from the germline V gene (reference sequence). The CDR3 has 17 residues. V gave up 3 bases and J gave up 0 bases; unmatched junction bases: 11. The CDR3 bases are TGCAGTGCTAGCATCCGCTACAGGGGGCAACTGAACACTGAAGCTTTCTTT. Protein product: CSASIRYRGQLNTEAFF.

As DNA, the CDR3 is TGTGCCACCCAGGACAGGGTCCGAGATACGCAGTATTTT. Translating it yields CATQDRVRDTQYF. The chain uses TRBV24-1 and TRBJ2-3, with 8 nucleotides matching TRBD1. The germline gives CDR1 KGHDR, CDR2 SFDVKD. CDR3 length: 13 amino acids. Losses at the gene ends were 9 bases for V and 5 bases for J; bases not matched to a gene: 6.

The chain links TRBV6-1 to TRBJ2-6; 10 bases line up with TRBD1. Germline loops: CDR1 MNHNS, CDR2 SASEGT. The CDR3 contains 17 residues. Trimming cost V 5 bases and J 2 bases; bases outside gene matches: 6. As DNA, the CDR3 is TGTGCCAGCAGTCCTCGACAGGGGGCTACTGGGGCCAACGTCCTGACTTTC. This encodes CASSPRQGATGANVLTF.

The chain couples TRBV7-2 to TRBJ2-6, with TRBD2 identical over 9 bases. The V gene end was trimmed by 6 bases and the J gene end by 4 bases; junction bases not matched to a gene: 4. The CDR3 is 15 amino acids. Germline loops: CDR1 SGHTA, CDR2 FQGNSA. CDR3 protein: CASSGSGRGANVLTF. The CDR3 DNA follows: TGTGCCAGCAGTGGAAGCGGGAGGGGGGCCAACGTCCTGACTTTC.

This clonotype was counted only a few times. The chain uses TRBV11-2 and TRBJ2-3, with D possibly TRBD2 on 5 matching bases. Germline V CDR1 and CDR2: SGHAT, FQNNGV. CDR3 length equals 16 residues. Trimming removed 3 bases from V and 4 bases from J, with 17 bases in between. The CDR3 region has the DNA TGTGCCAGCAGCTTCGGCACTAGTCTTTGGTCAGATACGCAGTATTTT. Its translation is CASSFGTSLWSDTQYF.

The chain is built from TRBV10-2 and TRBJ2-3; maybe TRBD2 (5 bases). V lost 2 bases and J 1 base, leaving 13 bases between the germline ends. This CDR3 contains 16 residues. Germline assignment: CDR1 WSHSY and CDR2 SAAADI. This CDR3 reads CASSEGLPGGTDTQYF. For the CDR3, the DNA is TGCGCCAGCAGTGAGGGACTGCCTGGCGGCACAGATACGCAGTATTTT.

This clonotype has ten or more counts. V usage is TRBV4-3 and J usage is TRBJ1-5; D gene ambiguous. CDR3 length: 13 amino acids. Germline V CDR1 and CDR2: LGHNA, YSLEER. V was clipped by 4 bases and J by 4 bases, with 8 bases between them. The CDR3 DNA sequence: TGCGCCAGCAGCCCCGCAACGAATCAGCCCCAGCATTTT. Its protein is CASSPATNQPQHF.

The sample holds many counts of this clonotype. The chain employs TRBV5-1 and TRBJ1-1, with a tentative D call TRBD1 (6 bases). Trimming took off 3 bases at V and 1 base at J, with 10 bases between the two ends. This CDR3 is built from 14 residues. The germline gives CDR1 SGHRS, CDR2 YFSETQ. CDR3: CASSSGQPNTEAFF. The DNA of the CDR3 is TGCGCCAGCAGCTCCGGACAGCCGAACACTGAAGCTTTCTTT.

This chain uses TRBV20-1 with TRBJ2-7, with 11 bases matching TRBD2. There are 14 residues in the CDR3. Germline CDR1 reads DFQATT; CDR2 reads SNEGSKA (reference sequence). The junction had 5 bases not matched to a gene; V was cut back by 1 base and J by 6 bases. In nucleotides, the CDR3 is TGCAGTGCTAGAGTTCCGGGACTAGCGGTCGAGCAGTACTTC. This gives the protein CSARVPGLAVEQYF.

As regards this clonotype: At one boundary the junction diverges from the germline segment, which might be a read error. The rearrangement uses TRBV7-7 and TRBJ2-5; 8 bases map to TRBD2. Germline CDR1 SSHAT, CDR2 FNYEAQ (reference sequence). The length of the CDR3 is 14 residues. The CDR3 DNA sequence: TGTGCTAGCAGCTTAGCGGGGTTTGGAGAGACCCAGTACTTC. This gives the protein CASSLAGFGETQYF.

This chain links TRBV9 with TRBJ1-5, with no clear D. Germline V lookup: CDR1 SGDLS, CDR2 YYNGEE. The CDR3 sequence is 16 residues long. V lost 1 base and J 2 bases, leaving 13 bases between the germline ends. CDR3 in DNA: TGTGCCAGCAGCGTAATGACACGCTATCGCAATCAGCCCCAGCATTTT. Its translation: CASSVMTRYRNQPQHF.

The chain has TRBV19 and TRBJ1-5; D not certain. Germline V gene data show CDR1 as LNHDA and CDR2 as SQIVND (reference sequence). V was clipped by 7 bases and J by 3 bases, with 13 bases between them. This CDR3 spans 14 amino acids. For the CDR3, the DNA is TGTGCCAGTACACACGGGCGGAACAATCAGCCCCAGCATTTT. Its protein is CASTHGRNNQPQHF.